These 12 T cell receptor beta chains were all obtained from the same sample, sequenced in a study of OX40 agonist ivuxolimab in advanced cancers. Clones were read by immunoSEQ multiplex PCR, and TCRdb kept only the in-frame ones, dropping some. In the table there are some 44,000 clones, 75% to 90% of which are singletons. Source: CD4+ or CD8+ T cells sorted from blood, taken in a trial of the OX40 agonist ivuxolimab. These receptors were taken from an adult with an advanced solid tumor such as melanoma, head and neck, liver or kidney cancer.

CDR3: CASSSISENEQFF. In nucleotides, the CDR3 is TGTGCCAGCAGCTCCATTTCCGAGAATGAGCAGTTCTTC. The gene calls are TRBV7-2 and TRBJ2-1; D call uncertain. The CDR3 is made up of 13 amino acids. Germline CDR1 SGHTA, CDR2 FQGNSA. V was clipped by 4 bases and J by 7 bases, with 11 bases between them.

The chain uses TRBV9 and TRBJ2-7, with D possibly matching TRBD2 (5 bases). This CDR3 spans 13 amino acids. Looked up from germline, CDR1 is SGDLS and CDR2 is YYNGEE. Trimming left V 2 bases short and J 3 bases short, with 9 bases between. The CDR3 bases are TGTGCCAGCAGCGTTCGGGGAGACTACGAGCAGTACTTC. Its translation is CASSVRGDYEQYF.

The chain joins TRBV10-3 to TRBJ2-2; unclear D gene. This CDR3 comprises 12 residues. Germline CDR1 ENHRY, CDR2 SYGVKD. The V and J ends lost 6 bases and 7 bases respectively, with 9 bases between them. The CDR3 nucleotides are TGTGCCATCAGCGTCCCCAACGGGGAGCTGTTTTTT. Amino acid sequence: CAISVPNGELFF.

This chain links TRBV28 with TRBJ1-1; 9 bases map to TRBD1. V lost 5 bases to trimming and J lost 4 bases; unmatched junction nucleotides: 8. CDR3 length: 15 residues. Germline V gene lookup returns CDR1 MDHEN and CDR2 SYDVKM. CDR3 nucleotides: TGTGCCAGCAGTCCACTGGGACAGGGAATCACTGAAGCTTTCTTT. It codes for CASSPLGQGITEAFF.

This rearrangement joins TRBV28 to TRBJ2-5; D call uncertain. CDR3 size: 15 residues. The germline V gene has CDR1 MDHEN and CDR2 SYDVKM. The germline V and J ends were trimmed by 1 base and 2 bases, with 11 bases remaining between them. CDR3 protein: CASSLSLGAQETQYF. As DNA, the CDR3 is TGTGCCAGCAGTTTATCTCTGGGCGCTCAAGAGACCCAGTACTTC.

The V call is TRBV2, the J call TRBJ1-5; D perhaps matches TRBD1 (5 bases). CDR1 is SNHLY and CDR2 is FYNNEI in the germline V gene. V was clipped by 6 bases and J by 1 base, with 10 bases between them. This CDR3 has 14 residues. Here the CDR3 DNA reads TGTGCCAGCAGCAGGGAAGGAAGCAATCAGCCCCAGCATTTT. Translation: CASSREGSNQPQHF.

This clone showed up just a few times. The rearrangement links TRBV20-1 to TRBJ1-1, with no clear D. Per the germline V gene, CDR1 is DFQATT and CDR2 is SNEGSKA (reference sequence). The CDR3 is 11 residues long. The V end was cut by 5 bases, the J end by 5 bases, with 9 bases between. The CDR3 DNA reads TGCAGTGCTCAGTCGAAAACTGAAGCTTTCTTT. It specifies CSAQSKTEAFF.

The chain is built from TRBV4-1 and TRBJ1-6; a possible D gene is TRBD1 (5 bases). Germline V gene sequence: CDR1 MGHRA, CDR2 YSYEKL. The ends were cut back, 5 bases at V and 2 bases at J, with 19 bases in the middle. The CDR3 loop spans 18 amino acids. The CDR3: CASSSPSGGATYNSPLHF. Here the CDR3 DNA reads TGCGCCAGCAGCTCACCTTCGGGCGGGGCCACCTATAATTCACCCCTCCACTTT.

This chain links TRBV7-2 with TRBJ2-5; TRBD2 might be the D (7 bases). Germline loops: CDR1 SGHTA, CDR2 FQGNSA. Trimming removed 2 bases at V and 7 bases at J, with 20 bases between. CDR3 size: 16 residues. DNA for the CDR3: TGTGCCAGCAGCTTAAATACGGCTAGCGGAGGGGGGACCCAGTACTTC. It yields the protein CASSLNTASGGGTQYF.

The CDR3: CASSFLAGGGLNTEAFF. CDR3 bases: TGTGCCAGCAGTTTCTTAGCGGGGGGCGGGCTGAACACTGAAGCTTTCTTT. The chain recombines TRBV28 with TRBJ1-1, with D maybe TRBD1 (6 bases). This CDR3 region has 17 residues. The germline V and J ends were trimmed by 3 bases and 0 bases, with 17 bases remaining between them. CDR1 is MDHEN and CDR2 is SYDVKM in the germline V gene.

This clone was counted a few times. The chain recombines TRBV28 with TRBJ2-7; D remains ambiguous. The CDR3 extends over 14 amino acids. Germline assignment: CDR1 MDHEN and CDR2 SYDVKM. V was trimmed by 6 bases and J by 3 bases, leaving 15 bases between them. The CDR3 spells CASRVPDAVYEQYF. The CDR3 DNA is TGTGCCAGCAGGGTCCCCGACGCGGTCTACGAGCAGTACTTC. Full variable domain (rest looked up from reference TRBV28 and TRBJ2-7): DVKVTQSSRYLVKRTGEKVFLECVQDMDHENMFWYRQDPGLGLRLIYFSYDVKMKEKGDIPEGYSVSREKKERFSLILESASTNQTSMYLCASRVPDAVYEQYFGPGTRLTVT.

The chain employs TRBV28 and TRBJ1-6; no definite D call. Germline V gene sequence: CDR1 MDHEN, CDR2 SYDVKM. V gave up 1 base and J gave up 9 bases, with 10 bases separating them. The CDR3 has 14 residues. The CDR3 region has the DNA TGTGCCAGCAGTTTATCAGTTTTCAGTTCACCCCTCCACTTT. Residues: CASSLSVFSSPLHF. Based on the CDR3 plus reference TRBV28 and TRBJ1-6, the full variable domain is DVKVTQSSRYLVKRTGEKVFLECVQDMDHENMFWYRQDPGLGLRLIYFSYDVKMKEKGDIPEGYSVSREKKERFSLILESASTNQTSMYLCASSLSVFSSPLHFGNGTRLTVT.